This passage covers 27 T cell receptor beta chains from one sample sequenced in a study of blood T cell repertoires in COVID-19. Only in-frame clones appear in the TCRdb table, and some are missing; sequencing was by immunoSEQ multiplex PCR. This table holds fewer than 700,000 clones, about 88% found once. Sequenced material: peripheral blood. These receptors came from a woman aged 50 to 60 with COVID-19, enrolled during active disease.

This chain joins TRBV28 and TRBJ2-7; D possibly corresponds to TRBD1 (5 bases). The V and J ends lost 1 base and 11 bases respectively, with 12 bases between them. This CDR3 comprises 12 residues. CDR1 is MDHEN, CDR2 SYDVKM, per germline. The CDR3 reads CASSLLKGLEYF. The CDR3 DNA sequence: TGTGCCAGCAGTTTATTAAAGGGGTTGGAGTACTTC.

The gene calls are TRBV5-4 and TRBJ1-4, with TRBD1 matching over 8 bases. Losses at the gene ends were 5 bases for V and 0 bases for J; bases not matched to a gene: 3. The CDR3 is 15 amino acids. The germline gives CDR1 SGHNT, CDR2 YYREEE (reference sequence). CDR3 DNA sequence: TGTGCCAGCAGTCAGACAGGGGCAACTAATGAAAAACTGTTTTTT. It encodes CASSQTGATNEKLFF.

The chain has TRBV9 and TRBJ2-1; TRBD2 is a possible D gene (5 bases). The V end was cut by 1 base, the J end by 9 bases, with 17 bases between. Germline CDR1 is SGDLS and CDR2 is YYNGEE. The CDR3 is 15 amino acids. CDR3 nucleotide sequence: TGTGCCAGCAGCGTAAATCACCTTTCGAGCGGTGAGCAGTTCTTC. Translating it yields CASSVNHLSSGEQFF.

The rearrangement joins TRBV5-6 to TRBJ2-3; 11 nucleotides agree with TRBD2. The CDR3 has 16 residues. CDR1 and CDR2 from the germline V gene are SGHDT and YYEEEE. V trimming: 2 bases; J trimming: 3 bases; junction bases outside the gene matches: 5. CDR3 residues: CASSLLAGVETDTQYF. DNA for the CDR3: TGTGCCAGCAGCTTACTAGCGGGGGTCGAAACAGATACGCAGTATTTT.

V and J are TRBV19 and TRBJ1-1; D gene uncertain. The CDR3 contains 14 residues. V lost 1 base, J lost 0 bases, and 6 bases lay in between. Germline V lookup: CDR1 LNHDA, CDR2 SQIVND (reference sequence). The CDR3: CASSIGDLNTEAFF. For the CDR3, the DNA is TGTGCCAGTAGTATAGGAGATTTGAACACTGAAGCTTTCTTT.

The chain combines TRBV2 with TRBJ1-1; 9 bases map to TRBD1. CDR1 SNHLY and CDR2 FYNNEI come from the germline V gene. Trimming removed 7 bases from V and 1 base from J; junction bases left unmatched: 7. The CDR3 has 15 amino acids. CDR3 in DNA: TGTGCCAGCAACATACAGGGGGCGGGGAACACTGAAGCTTTCTTT. Translating it yields CASNIQGAGNTEAFF. The full variable domain, completed using reference TRBV2 and TRBJ1-1, is EPEVTQTPSHQVTQMGQEVILRCVPISNHLYFYWYRQILGQKVEFLVSFYNNEISEKSEIFDDQFSVERPDGSNFTLKIRSTKLEDSAMYFCASNIQGAGNTEAFFGQGTRLTVV.

This clone appeared a single time. The CDR3 region has the DNA TGTGCCAGCAGCTTGTGGGGGGAAGGAAACGAAAAACTGTTTTTT. This gives the protein CASSLWGEGNEKLFF. V is TRBV5-4 and J is TRBJ1-4; D perhaps matches TRBD1 (5 bases). This CDR3 comprises 15 residues. Between the trimmed V and J ends, which lost 1 base and 8 bases, there was a span of 15 bases. CDR1 and CDR2 (germline): SGHNT, YYREEE (reference sequence).

This clone was recorded only once. This chain connects TRBV21-1 to TRBJ2-1; the tabulated D call, TRBD1, remains unverified against the DNA. TRBV21-1 is given as a pseudogene. The CDR3 extends over 13 amino acids. The CDR3 coding sequence is TGTGCCAGCAGCAAAAGGGACAGGGATGAGCAGTTCTTC. Its translation: CASSKRDRDEQFF.

The chain is built from TRBV19 and TRBJ1-1; D is unresolved. The V gene's germline CDR1 is LNHDA and CDR2 SQIVND (reference sequence). The CDR3 extends over 14 amino acids. The V end lost 6 bases, the J end lost 0 bases, and 11 bases lay between the germline ends. CDR3 amino acids: CASSNQDMNTEAFF. The CDR3 DNA reads TGTGCCAGTAGCAACCAAGACATGAACACTGAAGCTTTCTTT.

The chain recombines TRBV6-5 with TRBJ1-1; D may be TRBD1 (5 bases). Germline loops: CDR1 MNHEY, CDR2 SVGAGI. The CDR3 covers 13 residues. V dropped 6 bases and J dropped 3 bases, with 11 bases sitting between them. Written as DNA, the CDR3 is TGTGCCAGCAGGCTTACAGGATACACTGAAGCTTTCTTT. Translating it yields CASRLTGYTEAFF.

The chain joins TRBV14 to TRBJ2-7; 8 bases are shared with TRBD2. The V gene's germline CDR1 is SGHDN and CDR2 FVKESK. The CDR3 sequence is 17 residues long. V shed 0 bases and J 3 bases; nucleotides not matched to a gene: 10. The CDR3 sequence is CASSQDDGGALVYEQYF. The CDR3 DNA is TGTGCCAGCAGCCAAGATGACGGGGGGGCCCTTGTCTACGAGCAGTACTTC.

The chain uses TRBV5-1 and TRBJ2-3, with TRBD2 as a possible D gene (6 bases). Trimming removed 2 bases at V and 0 bases at J, with 10 bases between. The CDR3 totals 15 residues. Germline CDR1 is SGHRS and CDR2 is YFSETQ. CDR3 sequence (DNA): TGCGCCAGCAGCTTCCGGCGGGGTAGCACAGATACGCAGTATTTT. As protein: CASSFRRGSTDTQYF.

The V call is TRBV12-5, the J call TRBJ1-5, with unresolved D. The CDR3 sequence is 13 residues long. Germline assignment: CDR1 LGHNT and CDR2 FRNRAP. V was pared by 5 bases and J by 0 bases, with 5 bases between. This chain's CDR3 is CASGLYSNQPQHF. Written as DNA, the CDR3 is TGTGCTAGTGGTCTATATAGCAATCAGCCCCAGCATTTT.

The CDR3 protein is CASSPSSGGKRYGYTF. In nucleotides, the CDR3 is TGTGCCAGCAGCCCTTCTTCGGGGGGGAAGAGGTATGGCTACACCTTC. The chain is built from TRBV3-1 (or the pseudogene TRBV3-2) and TRBJ1-2; possibly TRBD1 for D (5 bases). Germline CDR1 reads LGHDT; CDR2 reads YNNKEL (reference sequence). V was cut by 4 bases and J by 5 bases, with 20 bases left in between. The CDR3 loop spans 16 amino acids.

The gene calls are TRBV7-9 and TRBJ1-2, with 8 bases lining up with TRBD1. Trimming at V came to 5 bases and at J to 3 bases, leaving 8 bases not matched to a gene. The CDR3 is 15 residues long. Germline V gene data show CDR1 as SEHNR and CDR2 as FQNEAQ (reference sequence). This CDR3 reads CASSEAAQGDYGYTF. For the CDR3, the DNA is TGTGCCAGCAGCGAAGCGGCACAGGGGGACTATGGCTACACCTTC. Together with reference TRBV7-9 and TRBJ1-2, the CDR3 gives the full variable domain: DTGVSQNPRHKITKRGQNVTFRCDPISEHNRLYWYRQTLGQGPEFLTYFQNEAQLEKSRLLSDRFSAERPKGSFSTLEIQRTEQGDSAMYLCASSEAAQGDYGYTFGSGTRLTVV.

This chain connects TRBV3-1 (or the pseudogene TRBV3-2) to TRBJ2-1; TRBD2 matches 11 bases. CDR3 length: 16 amino acids. CDR1 and CDR2 (germline): LGHDT, YNNKEL (reference sequence). V was clipped by 1 base and J by 4 bases; unmatched bases: 3. The CDR3 loop reads CASSQGVAGGYNEQFF. Here the CDR3 DNA reads TGTGCCAGCAGCCAAGGTGTAGCGGGGGGGTACAATGAGCAGTTCTTC.

The rearrangement uses TRBV7-9 and TRBJ1-1; unclear D gene. The CDR3 loop spans 14 amino acids. Germline-derived CDR1 and CDR2 are SEHNR and FQNEAQ (reference sequence). The V end was cut by 1 base, the J end by 1 base, with 7 bases between. The CDR3 nucleotides read TGTGCCAGCAGCTTAGATTTGGCGAACACTGAAGCTTTCTTT. Translating gives CASSLDLANTEAFF.

The V call is TRBV18, the J call TRBJ1-2, with 10 bases lining up with TRBD1. Germline V gene lookup returns CDR1 KGHSH and CDR2 LQKENI. The CDR3 loop spans 15 amino acids. The trim removed 6 bases at V and 4 bases at J, leaving 8 bases unmatched. The CDR3 spells CASSPGTGAGYGYTF. Here the CDR3 DNA reads TGTGCCAGCTCCCCCGGGACAGGGGCGGGCTATGGCTACACCTTC. The full variable domain, its missing parts supplied by reference TRBV18 and TRBJ1-2, is NAGVMQNPRHLVRRRGQEARLRCSPMKGHSHVYWYRQLPEEGLKFMVYLQKENIIDESGMPKERFSAEFPKEGPSILRIQQVVRGDSAAYFCASSPGTGAGYGYTFGSGTRLTVV.

This clone was found once. V and J are TRBV19 and TRBJ1-1; no reliable D call. The CDR3 is 13 amino acids. V lost 6 bases, J lost 0 bases, and 8 bases lay in between. The germline V gene has CDR1 LNHDA and CDR2 SQIVND (reference sequence). CDR3 nucleotide sequence: TGTGCCAGTAGACAGCAGTTGAACACTGAAGCTTTCTTT. Its protein is CASRQQLNTEAFF.

The chain is built from TRBV4-1 and TRBJ2-7; TRBD2 aligns across 13 bases. Trimming at V came to 4 bases and at J to 1 base, leaving 7 bases not matched to a gene. CDR3 length: 17 residues. CDR1 is MGHRA, CDR2 YSYEKL, per germline. The CDR3 DNA reads TGCGCCAGCAGCCGGGTAGGACTAGCGGGGGCTTCCTACGAGCAGTACTTC. Its protein product is CASSRVGLAGASYEQYF.

J is TRBJ1-1 and V is TRBV7-9, with 8 bases fitting TRBD1. Germline loops: CDR1 SEHNR, CDR2 FQNEAQ (reference sequence). This CDR3 contains 16 residues. The trim removed 4 bases at V and 6 bases at J, leaving 13 bases unmatched. CDR3 loop: CASSSGSWYRGSEAFF. The CDR3 bases are TGTGCCAGCAGCTCAGGCAGTTGGTACAGGGGGTCTGAAGCTTTCTTT.

The chain joins TRBV19 to TRBJ1-1; D might be TRBD1 (6 bases). This CDR3 has 13 residues. The V end lost 10 bases, the J end lost 2 bases, and 14 bases lay between the germline ends. In germline, CDR1 is LNHDA, CDR2 SQIVND (reference sequence). The CDR3 protein is CATLQGFNTEAFF. The DNA of the CDR3 is TGTGCCACCCTTCAGGGGTTCAACACTGAAGCTTTCTTT.

The J gene is TRBJ2-3, the V gene TRBV9, with D perhaps matching TRBD2 (6 bases). V lost 0 bases and J 4 bases, leaving 12 bases between the germline ends. CDR1 is SGDLS and CDR2 is YYNGEE in the germline V gene. The CDR3 runs 15 residues. The CDR3 DNA sequence: TGTGCCAGCAGCGTAGCTGTGGTAGCGGCAGATACGCAGTATTTT. Its protein is CASSVAVVAADTQYF.

This chain links TRBV11-2 with TRBJ2-3; 7 bases align to TRBD2. The CDR3 sequence is 16 residues long. Unmatched junction bases numbered 4, after V lost 1 base and J lost 0 bases. The germline V gene encodes CDR1 SGHAT and CDR2 FQNNGV. The CDR3 region is CASSLGGGSSTDTQYF. DNA for the CDR3: TGTGCCAGCAGCTTAGGGGGAGGGTCTAGCACAGATACGCAGTATTTT.

This clone was seen a few times. The chain's CDR3 is CASSLDRDRVREQYF. Here the CDR3 DNA reads TGCGCCAGCAGCCTCGACCGGGACAGGGTCCGCGAGCAGTACTTC. The J gene is TRBJ2-7, the V gene TRBV4-1, with 9 bases aligning to TRBD1. CDR3 size: 15 residues. CDR1 and CDR2 (germline): MGHRA, YSYEKL. Germline trimming cut 4 bases from V and 6 bases from J; bases unmatched to any gene: 10.

The chain couples TRBV5-4 to TRBJ2-7; D uncertain. Germline CDR1 is SGHNT and CDR2 is YYREEE (reference sequence). This CDR3 region has 14 residues. V lost 4 bases to trimming and J lost 0 bases, with 11 bases between them. CDR3 loop: CASSLESVSYEQYF. The DNA for the CDR3 is TGTGCCAGCAGCCTGGAGTCGGTCTCCTACGAGCAGTACTTC.

The chain employs TRBV6-2 or TRBV6-3 and TRBJ1-1, with 7 bases lining up with TRBD1. Unmatched junction bases numbered 5, after V lost 5 bases and J lost 2 bases. The CDR3 is 14 amino acids. Germline loops: CDR1 MNHEY, CDR2 SVGEGT. This CDR3 is CASSIDRANTEAFF. CDR3 nucleotide sequence: TGTGCCAGCAGTATCGACAGGGCCAACACTGAAGCTTTCTTT.